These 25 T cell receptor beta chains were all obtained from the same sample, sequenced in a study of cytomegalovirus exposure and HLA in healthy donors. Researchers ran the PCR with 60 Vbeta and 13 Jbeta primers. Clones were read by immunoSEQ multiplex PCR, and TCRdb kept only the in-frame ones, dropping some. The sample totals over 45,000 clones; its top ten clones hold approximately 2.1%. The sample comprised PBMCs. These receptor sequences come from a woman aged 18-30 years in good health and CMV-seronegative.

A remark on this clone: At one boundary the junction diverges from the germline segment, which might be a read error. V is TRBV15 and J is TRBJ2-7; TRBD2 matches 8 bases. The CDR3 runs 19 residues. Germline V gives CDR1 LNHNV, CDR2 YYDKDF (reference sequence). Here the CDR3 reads CTTSRAGGVIAGRSNEQYF. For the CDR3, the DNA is TGTACCACCAGCAGAGCCGGGGGCGTTATAGCGGGAAGGAGTAACGAGCAGTACTTC.

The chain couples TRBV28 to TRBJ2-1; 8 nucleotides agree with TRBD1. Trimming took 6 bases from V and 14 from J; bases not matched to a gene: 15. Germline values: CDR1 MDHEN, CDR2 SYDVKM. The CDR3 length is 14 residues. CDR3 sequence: CASRSSGQGVFEFF. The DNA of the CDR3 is TGTGCCAGCAGATCCTCCGGACAGGGTGTGTTTGAGTTCTTC. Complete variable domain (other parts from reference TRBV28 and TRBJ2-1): DVKVTQSSRYLVKRTGEKVFLECVQDMDHENMFWYRQDPGLGLRLIYFSYDVKMKEKGDIPEGYSVSREKKERFSLILESASTNQTSMYLCASRSSGQGVFEFFGPGTRLTVL.

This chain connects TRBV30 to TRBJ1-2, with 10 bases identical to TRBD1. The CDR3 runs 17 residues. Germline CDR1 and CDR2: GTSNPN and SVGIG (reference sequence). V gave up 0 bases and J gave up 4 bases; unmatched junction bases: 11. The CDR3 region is CAWSVKTGGFPSYGYTF. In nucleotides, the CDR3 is TGTGCCTGGAGTGTAAAGACAGGGGGCTTTCCTTCCTATGGCTACACCTTC.

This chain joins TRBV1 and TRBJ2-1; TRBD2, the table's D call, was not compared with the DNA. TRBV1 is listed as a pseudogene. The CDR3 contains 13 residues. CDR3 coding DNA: TGCACCAGCAGCCAAGGAGCTGTCAATGAGCAGTTCTTC. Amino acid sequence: CTSSQGAVNEQFF.

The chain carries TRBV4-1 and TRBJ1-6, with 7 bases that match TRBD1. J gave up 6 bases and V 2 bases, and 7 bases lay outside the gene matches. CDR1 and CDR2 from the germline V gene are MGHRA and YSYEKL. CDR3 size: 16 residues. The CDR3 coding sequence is TGCGCCAGCAGCCAATTTACAGGGGCTGTTAATTCACCCCTCCACTTT. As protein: CASSQFTGAVNSPLHF.

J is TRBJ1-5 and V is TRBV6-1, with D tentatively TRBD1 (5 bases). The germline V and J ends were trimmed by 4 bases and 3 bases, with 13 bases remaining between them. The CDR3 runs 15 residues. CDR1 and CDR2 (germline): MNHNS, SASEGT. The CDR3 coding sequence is TGTGCCAGCAGTGCGGGGGGACTGTTCAATCAGCCCCAGCATTTT. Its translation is CASSAGGLFNQPQHF.

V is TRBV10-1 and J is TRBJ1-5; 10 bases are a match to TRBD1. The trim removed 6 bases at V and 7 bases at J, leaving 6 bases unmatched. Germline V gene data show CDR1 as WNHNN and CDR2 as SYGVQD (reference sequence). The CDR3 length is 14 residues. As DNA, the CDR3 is TGCGCCAGCAGCGCCGGACAGGGGGGCCAGCCCCAGCATTTT. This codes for CASSAGQGGQPQHF.

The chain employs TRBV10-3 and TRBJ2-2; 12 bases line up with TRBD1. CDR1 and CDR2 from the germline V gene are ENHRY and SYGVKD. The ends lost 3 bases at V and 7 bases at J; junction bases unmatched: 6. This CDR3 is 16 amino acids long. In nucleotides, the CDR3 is TGTGCCATCAGTGAATCCGGGACAGGGGGCCTCGGGGAGCTGTTTTTT. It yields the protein CAISESGTGGLGELFF.

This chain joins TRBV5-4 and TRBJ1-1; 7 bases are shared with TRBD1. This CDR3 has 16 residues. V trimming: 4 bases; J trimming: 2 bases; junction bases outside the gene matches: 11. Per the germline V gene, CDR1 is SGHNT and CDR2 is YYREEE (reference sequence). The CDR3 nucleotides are TGTGCCAGCAGCCTCCCCGGGACAGATATAAACACTGAAGCTTTCTTT. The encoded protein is CASSLPGTDINTEAFF.

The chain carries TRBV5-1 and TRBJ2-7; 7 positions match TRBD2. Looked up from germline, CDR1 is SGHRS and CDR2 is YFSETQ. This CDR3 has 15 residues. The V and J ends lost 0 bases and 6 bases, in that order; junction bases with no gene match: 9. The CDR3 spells CASSLVVAGDGEQYF. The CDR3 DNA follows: TGCGCCAGCAGCTTGGTTGTTGCGGGGGACGGCGAGCAGTACTTC. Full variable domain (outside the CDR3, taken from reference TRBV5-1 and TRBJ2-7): KAGVTQTPRYLIKTRGQQVTLSCSPISGHRSVSWYQQTPGQGLQFLFEYFSETQRNKGNFPGRFSGRQFSNSRSEMNVSTLELGDSALYLCASSLVVAGDGEQYFGPGTRLTVT.

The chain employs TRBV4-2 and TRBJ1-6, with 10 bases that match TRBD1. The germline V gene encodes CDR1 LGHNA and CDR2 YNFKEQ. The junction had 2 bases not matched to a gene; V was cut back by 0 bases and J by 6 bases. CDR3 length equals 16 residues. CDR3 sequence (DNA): TGTGCCAGCAGCCAAGACTGGACAGGGGGTAATTCACCCCTCCACTTT. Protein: CASSQDWTGGNSPLHF.

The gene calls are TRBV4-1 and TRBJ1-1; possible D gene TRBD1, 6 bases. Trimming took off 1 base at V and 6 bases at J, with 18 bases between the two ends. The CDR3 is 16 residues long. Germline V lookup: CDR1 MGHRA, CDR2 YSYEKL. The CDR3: CASSQGSYRVLAEAFF. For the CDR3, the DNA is TGCGCCAGCAGCCAAGGATCCTACAGGGTTTTGGCTGAAGCTTTCTTT.

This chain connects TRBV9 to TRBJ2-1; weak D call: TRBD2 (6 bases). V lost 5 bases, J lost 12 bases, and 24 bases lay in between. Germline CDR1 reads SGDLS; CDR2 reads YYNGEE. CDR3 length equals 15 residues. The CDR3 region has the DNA TGTGCCAGCAGTGGGGGGTTTACCGGGGCAGGAAGGCAGTTCTTC. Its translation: CASSGGFTGAGRQFF. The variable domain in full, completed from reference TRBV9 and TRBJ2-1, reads DSGVTQTPKHLITATGQRVTLRCSPRSGDLSVYWYQQSLDQGLQFLIQYYNGEERAKGNILERFSAQQFPDLHSELNLSSLELGDSALYFCASSGGFTGAGRQFFGPGTRLTVL.

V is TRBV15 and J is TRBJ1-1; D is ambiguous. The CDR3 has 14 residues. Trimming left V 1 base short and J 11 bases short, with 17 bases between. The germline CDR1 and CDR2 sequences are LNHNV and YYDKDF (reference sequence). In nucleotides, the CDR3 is TGTGCCACCAGCAGAGTCGACATCCCGAGGAGGGCTTTCTTT. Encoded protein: CATSRVDIPRRAFF.

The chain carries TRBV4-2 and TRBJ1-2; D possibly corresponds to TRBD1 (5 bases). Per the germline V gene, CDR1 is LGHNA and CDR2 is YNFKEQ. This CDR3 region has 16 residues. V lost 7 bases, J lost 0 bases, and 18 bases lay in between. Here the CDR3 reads CASTRVGGGANYGYTF. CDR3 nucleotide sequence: TGTGCCAGCACACGAGTCGGGGGGGGAGCTAACTATGGCTACACCTTC.

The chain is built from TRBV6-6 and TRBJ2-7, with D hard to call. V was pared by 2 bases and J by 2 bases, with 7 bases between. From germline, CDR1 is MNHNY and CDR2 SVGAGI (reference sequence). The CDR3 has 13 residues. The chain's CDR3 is CASSYPGTYEQYF. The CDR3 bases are TGTGCCAGCAGTTACCCAGGAACCTACGAGCAGTACTTC.

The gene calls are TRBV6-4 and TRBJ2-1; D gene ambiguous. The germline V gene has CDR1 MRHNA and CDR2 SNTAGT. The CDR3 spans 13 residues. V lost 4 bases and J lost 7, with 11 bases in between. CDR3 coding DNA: TGTGCCAGCAGTGTAGGCTGGCGGAATGAGCAGTTCTTC. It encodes CASSVGWRNEQFF.

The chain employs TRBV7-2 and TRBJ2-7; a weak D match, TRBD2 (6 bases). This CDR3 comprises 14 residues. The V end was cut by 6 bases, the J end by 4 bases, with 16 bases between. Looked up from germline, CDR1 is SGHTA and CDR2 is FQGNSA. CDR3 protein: CASSRQGGWYEQYF. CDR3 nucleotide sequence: TGTGCCAGCAGTAGGCAGGGAGGTTGGTACGAGCAGTACTTC.

CDR3 sequence: CASSQIGGRGTIYF. The CDR3 region has the DNA TGTGCCAGCAGCCAGATCGGAGGACGGGGGACCATATATTTT. The rearrangement joins TRBV7-9 to TRBJ1-3; possible D gene TRBD1, 5 bases. The CDR3 is made up of 14 amino acids. Looked up from germline, CDR1 is SEHNR and CDR2 is FQNEAQ (reference sequence). With 5 bases removed from V and 10 bases from J, the gap between germline ends came to 18 bases.

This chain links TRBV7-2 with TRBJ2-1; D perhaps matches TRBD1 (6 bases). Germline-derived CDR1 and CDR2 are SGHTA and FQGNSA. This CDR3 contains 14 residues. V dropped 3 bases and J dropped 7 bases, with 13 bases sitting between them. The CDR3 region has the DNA TGTGCCAGCAGCTTTGGGGGCTTAGGGAATGAGCAGTTCTTC. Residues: CASSFGGLGNEQFF.

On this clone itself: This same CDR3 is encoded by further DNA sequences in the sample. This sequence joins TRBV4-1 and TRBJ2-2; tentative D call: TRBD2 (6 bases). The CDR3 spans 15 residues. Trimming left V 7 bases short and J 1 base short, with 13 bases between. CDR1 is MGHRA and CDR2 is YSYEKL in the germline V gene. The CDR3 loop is CASTDGSRNTGELFF. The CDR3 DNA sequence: TGCGCCAGCACGGACGGGAGTAGGAACACCGGGGAGCTGTTTTTT.

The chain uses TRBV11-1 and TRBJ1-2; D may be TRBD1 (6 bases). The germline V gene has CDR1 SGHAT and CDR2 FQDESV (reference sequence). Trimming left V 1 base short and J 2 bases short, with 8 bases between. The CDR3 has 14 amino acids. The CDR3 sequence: CASSLGGRNYGYTF. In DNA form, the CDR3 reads TGTGCCAGCAGCTTAGGGGGGCGCAACTATGGCTACACCTTC.

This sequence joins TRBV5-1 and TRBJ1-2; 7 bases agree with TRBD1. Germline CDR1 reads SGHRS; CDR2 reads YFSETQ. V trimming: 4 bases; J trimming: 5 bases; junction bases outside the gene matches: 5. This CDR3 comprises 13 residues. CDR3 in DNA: TGCGCCAGCAGCAAGGGGGCCATTTATGGCTACACCTTC. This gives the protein CASSKGAIYGYTF.

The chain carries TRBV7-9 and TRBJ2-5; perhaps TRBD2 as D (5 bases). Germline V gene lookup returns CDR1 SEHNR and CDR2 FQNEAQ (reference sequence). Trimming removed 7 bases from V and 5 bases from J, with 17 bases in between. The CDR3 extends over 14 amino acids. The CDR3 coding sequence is TGTGCCAGCACCCTCCGGGGTCCCGCGGAGACCCAGTACTTC. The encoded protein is CASTLRGPAETQYF.

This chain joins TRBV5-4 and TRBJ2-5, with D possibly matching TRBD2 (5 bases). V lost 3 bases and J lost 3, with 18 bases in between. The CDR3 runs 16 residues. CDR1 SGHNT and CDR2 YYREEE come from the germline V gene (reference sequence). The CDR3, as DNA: TGTGCCAGCAGCTCACCCACGGGGTTGGGGAAAGAGACCCAGTACTTC. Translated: CASSSPTGLGKETQYF. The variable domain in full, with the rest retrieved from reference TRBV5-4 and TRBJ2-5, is ETGVTQSPTHLIKTRGQQVTLRCSSQSGHNTVSWYQQALGQGPQFIFQYYREEENGRGNFPPRFSGLQFPNYSSELNVNALELDDSALYLCASSSPTGLGKETQYFGPGTRLLVL.